A selection of T cell receptor beta chains follows, all from one sample in a study of cytomegalovirus exposure and HLA in healthy donors. Some clones are missing from TCRdb's copy, which holds only in-frame ones; the method was immunoSEQ multiplex PCR. This table has about 160,000 clones, 75% to 85% appearing once. The sample taken for sequencing was PBMCs. Source of these receptors: a young man in good health and CMV-seronegative. CDR3s leave out the opening cysteine and the closing phenylalanine or tryptophan.

TRBV5-6	TRBJ2-2	ASSLLAGGTGELF
TRBV19	TRBJ1-5	ASSTTVIDQPQH
TRBV7-9	TRBJ1-3	SSSSTGQGSGNTIY
TRBV29-1	TRBJ2-7	SVAGGSSYEQY
TRBV6-5	.	ASSYASGAYEQY
TRBV30	TRBJ2-7	AWSRDSISSYEQY
TRBV13	TRBJ2-7	ASSSSGSHYEQY
TRBV6-6	TRBJ1-3	ASTKYSSGNTIY
TRBV21-1	TRBJ1-5	ASSKGADFNQPQH
TRBV15	TRBJ2-7	ATSPGRGGPYEQY
TRBV13	TRBJ2-2	ASSRITPRTGWRAGELF
TRBV7-3	TRBJ1-1	ASSLGGGRAF
TRBV6-5	TRBJ1-1	ASSGTARGTEAF
TRBV19	TRBJ2-1	ASSVQGKNEQF